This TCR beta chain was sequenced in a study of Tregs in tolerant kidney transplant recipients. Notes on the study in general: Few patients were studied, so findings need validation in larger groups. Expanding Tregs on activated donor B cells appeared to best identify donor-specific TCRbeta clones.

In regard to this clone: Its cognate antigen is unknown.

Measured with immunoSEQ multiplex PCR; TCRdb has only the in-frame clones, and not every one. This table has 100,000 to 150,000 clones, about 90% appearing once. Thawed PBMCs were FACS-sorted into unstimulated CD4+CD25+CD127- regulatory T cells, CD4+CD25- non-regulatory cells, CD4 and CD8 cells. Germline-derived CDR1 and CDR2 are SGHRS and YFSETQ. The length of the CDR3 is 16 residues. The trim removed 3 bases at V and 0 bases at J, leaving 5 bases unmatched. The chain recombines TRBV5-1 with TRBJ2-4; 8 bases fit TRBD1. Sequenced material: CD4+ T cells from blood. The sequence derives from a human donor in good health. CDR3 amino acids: CASSYTGGLAKNIQYF. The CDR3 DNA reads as TGCGCCAGCAGCTATACAGGGGGGCTAGCCAAAAACATTCAGTACTTC.